The clone carrying this T cell receptor (beta chain) occurred once. The study assigned cohorts using participant-reported clinical history. This specimen belongs to a study of blood T cell repertoires in COVID-19. Across the study: Samples taken during acute and convalescent COVID-19 were collected in the United States, Italy and Spain. T cells, B-cell-depleted T cells, or PBMCs supplied cDNA or gDNA.

As originally analysed: Reference gene primer amplification gave nucleated cell count estimates. Measured with immunoSEQ multiplex PCR; TCRdb has only the in-frame clones, and not every one. D and trimming come from the DNA, and the V and J calls and clone size come from that table. The table includes just over 250,000 clones, approximately 79% detected once. What was sequenced was PBMCs or T cells enriched from blood (not recorded which). The TCR comes from a man aged 30-40 years with acute COVID-19.

The CDR3 DNA is TGTGCCAGCAGCGTAAATGACAGAACCAGAGATACGCAGTATTTT. Translating it yields CASSVNDRTRDTQYF. The rearrangement joins TRBV9 to TRBJ2-3, with a weak D call TRBD1 (5 bases). Germline assignment: CDR1 SGDLS and CDR2 YYNGEE. The ends were cut back, 1 base at V and 5 bases at J, with 14 bases in the middle. This CDR3 is 15 amino acids long.